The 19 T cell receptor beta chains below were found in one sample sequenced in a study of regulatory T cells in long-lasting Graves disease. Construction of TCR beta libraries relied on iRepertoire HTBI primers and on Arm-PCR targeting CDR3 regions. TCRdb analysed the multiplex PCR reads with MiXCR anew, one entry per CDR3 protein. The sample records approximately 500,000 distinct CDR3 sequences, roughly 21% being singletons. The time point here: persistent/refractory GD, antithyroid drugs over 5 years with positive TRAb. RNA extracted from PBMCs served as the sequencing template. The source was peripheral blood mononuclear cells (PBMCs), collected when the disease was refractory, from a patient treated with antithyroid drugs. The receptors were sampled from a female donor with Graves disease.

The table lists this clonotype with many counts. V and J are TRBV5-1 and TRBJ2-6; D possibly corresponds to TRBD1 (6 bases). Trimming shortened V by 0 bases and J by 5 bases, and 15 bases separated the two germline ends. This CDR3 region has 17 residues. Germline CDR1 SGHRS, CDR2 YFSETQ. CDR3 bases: TGCGCCAGCAGCTTGGAAGGGACATTGCAGCGGGCCAACGTCCTGACTTTC. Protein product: CASSLEGTLQRANVLTF.

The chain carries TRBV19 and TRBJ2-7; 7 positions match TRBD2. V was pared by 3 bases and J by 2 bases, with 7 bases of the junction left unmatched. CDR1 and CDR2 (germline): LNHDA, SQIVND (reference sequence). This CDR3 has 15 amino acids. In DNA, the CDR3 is TGTGCCAGTAGTATCGAGGGGCTAGCGGCCTACGAGCAGTACTTC. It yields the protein CASSIEGLAAYEQYF.

CDR3 sequence reads: CASSQVFGYTF. CDR3 bases: TGTGCCAGCAGCCAGGTTTTTGGCTACACCTTC. The rearrangement joins TRBV3-1 to TRBJ1-2; D not certain. V was clipped by 3 bases and J by 7 bases, with 6 bases between them. From germline, CDR1 is LGHDT and CDR2 YNNKEL (reference sequence). The CDR3 runs to 11 residues. The full variable domain, completed using reference TRBV3-1 and TRBJ1-2, is DTAVSQTPKYLVTQMGNDKSIKCEQNLGHDTMYWYKQDSKKFLKIMFSYNNKELIINETVPNRFSPKSPDKAHLNLHINSLELGDSAVYFCASSQVFGYTFGSGTRLTVV.

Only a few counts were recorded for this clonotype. CDR3 sequence (DNA): TGCAGTGCTAGAAACCCCCCTTTAGATACCGGGGAGCTGTTTTTT. The encoded protein is CSARNPPLDTGELFF. The V gene is TRBV20-1, the J gene TRBJ2-2; D unresolved. Germline V gene lookup returns CDR1 DFQATT and CDR2 SNEGSKA (reference sequence). The germline V and J ends were trimmed by 2 bases and 5 bases, with 15 bases remaining between them. CDR3 size: 15 residues.

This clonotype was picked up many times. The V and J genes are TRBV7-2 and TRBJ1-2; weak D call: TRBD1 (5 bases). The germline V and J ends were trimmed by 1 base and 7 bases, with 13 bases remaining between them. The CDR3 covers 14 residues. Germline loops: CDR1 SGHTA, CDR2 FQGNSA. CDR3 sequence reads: CASSLGQGSVGYTF. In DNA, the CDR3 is TGTGCCAGCAGCTTAGGGCAGGGATCGGTTGGCTACACCTTC.

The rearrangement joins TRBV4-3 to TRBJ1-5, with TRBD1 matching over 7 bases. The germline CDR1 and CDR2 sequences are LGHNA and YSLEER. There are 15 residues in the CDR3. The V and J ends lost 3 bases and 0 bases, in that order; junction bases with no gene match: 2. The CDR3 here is CASSQDRTSNQPQHF. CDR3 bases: TGCGCCAGCAGCCAGGACAGGACTAGCAATCAGCCCCAGCATTTT.

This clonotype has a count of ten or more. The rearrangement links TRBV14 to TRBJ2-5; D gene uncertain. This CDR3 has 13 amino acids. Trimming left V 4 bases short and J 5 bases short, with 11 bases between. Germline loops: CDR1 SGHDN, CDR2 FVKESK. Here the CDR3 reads CASSPQISETQYF. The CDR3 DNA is TGTGCCAGCAGCCCACAGATTTCGGAGACCCAGTACTTC.

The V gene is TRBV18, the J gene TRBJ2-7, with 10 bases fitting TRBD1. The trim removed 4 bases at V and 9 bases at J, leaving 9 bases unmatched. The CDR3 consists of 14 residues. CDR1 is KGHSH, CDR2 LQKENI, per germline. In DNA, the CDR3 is TGTGCCAGCTCACAATCGGGACAGGGGAGTGTGCAGTACTTC. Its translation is CASSQSGQGSVQYF. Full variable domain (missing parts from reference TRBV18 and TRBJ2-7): NAGVMQNPRHLVRRRGQEARLRCSPMKGHSHVYWYRQLPEEGLKFMVYLQKENIIDESGMPKERFSAEFPKEGPSILRIQQVVRGDSAAYFCASSQSGQGSVQYFGPGTRLTVT.

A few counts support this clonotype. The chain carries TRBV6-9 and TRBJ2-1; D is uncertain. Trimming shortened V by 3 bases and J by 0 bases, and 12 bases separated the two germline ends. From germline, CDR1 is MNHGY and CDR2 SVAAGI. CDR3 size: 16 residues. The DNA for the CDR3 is TGTGCCAGCAGTTACTTAGGTGGGGACTCCTACAATGAGCAGTTCTTC. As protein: CASSYLGGDSYNEQFF.

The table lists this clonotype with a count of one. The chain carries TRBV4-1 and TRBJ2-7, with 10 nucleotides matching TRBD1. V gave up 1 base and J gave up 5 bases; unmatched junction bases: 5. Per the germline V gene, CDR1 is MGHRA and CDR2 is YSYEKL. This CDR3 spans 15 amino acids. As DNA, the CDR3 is TGCGCCAGCAGCCAAGGACAGGGGGCGCGGAACGAGCAGTACTTC. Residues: CASSQGQGARNEQYF.

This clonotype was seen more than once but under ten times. This CDR3 reads CASSPAGTGVLYGYTF. The CDR3 DNA reads as TGTGCCAGCTCACCTGCCGGGACAGGGGTCCTCTATGGCTACACCTTC. The V gene is TRBV18, the J gene TRBJ1-2; 10 bases map to TRBD1. After removal of 3 bases from V and 4 bases from J, the junction contained 8 bases not matched to a gene. This CDR3 comprises 16 residues. Germline V gene lookup returns CDR1 KGHSH and CDR2 LQKENI.

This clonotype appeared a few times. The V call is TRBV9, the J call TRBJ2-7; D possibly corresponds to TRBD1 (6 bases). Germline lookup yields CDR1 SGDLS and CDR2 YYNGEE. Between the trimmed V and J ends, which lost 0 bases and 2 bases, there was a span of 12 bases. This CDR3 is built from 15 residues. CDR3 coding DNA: TGTGCCAGCAGCGTAGGCCAGGGGTGGACCTACGAGCAGTACTTC. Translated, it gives CASSVGQGWTYEQYF.

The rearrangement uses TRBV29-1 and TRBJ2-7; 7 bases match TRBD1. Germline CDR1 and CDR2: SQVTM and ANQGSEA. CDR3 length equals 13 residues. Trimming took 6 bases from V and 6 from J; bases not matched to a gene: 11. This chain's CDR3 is CSVGPRTGGEQYF. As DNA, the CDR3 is TGCAGCGTCGGACCCCGGACAGGTGGCGAGCAGTACTTC.

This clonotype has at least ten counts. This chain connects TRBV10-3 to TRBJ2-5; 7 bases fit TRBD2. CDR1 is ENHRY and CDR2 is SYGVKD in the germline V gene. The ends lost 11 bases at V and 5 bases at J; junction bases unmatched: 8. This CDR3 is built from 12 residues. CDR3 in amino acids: CAASGAGETQYF. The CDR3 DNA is TGTGCCGCGAGCGGGGCGGGGGAGACCCAGTACTTC.

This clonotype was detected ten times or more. The CDR3 sequence: CASSFGQGKAEKLFF. The CDR3 DNA sequence: TGTGCCAGCAGCTTCGGACAGGGTAAAGCTGAAAAACTGTTTTTT. The chain employs TRBV7-9 and TRBJ1-4, with 8 bases that match TRBD1. Germline V lookup: CDR1 SEHNR, CDR2 FQNEAQ (reference sequence). The CDR3 sequence is 15 residues long. J was trimmed by 7 bases and V by 3 bases; bases with no gene match: 7. Variable domain in full (rest from reference TRBV7-9 and TRBJ1-4): DTGVSQNPRHKITKRGQNVTFRCDPISEHNRLYWYRQTLGQGPEFLTYFQNEAQLEKSRLLSDRFSAERPKGSFSTLEIQRTEQGDSAMYLCASSFGQGKAEKLFFGSGTQLSVL.

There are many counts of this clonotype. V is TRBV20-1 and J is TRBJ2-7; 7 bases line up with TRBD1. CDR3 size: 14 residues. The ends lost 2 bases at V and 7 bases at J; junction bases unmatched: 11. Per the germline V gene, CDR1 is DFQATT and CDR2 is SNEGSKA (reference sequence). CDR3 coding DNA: TGCAGTGCTAGAAGGTGGGACAGCGGATGGGAGCAGTACTTC. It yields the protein CSARRWDSGWEQYF.

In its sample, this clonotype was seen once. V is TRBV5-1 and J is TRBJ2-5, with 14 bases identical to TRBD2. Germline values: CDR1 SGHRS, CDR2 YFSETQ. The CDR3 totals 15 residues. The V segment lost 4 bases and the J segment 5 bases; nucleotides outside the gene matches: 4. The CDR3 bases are TGCGCCAGCAGCCCGACTAGCGGGAGGGTGGAGACCCAGTACTTC. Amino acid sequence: CASSPTSGRVETQYF.

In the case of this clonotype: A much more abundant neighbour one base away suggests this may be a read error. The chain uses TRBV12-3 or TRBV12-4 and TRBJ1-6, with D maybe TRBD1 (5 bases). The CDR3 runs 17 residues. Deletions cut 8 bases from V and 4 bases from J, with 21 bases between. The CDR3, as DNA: TGTGCCAGCGGTTCCCAGGCCGGGGGGGGGTATAATTCACCCCTCCACTTT. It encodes CASGSQAGGGYNSPLHF.

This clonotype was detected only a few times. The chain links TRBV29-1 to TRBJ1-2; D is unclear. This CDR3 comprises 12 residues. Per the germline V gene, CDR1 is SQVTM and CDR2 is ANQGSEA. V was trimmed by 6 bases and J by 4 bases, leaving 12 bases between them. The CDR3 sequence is CSVATGIYGYTF. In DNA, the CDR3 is TGCAGCGTCGCGACGGGAATCTATGGCTACACCTTC.